These T cell receptor beta chains were read from a single sample in a study of cytomegalovirus exposure and HLA in healthy donors. Sequencing used immunoSEQ multiplex PCR; TCRdb keeps in-frame clones, though not all of them. Here the sample spans around 150,000 clones, 76% being singletons. The sequenced sample consisted of PBMCs. The receptor set was obtained from a young man in good health and CMV-seronegative. Each CDR3 is given without its conserved first and last residue.

v_call: TRBV18
j_call: TRBJ2-5
cdr3_aa: ASSPPPGARETQY

v_call: TRBV30
j_call: TRBJ1-5
cdr3_aa: AWSRGAGSQPQH

v_call: TRBV29-1
j_call: TRBJ1-2
cdr3_aa: SVDREDRARANYGYT

v_call: TRBV7-9
j_call: TRBJ2-1
cdr3_aa: ASIKSGGVYNEQF

v_call: TRBV27
j_call: .
cdr3_aa: ASSLGTSGDYEQY

v_call: TRBV15
j_call: TRBJ1-1
cdr3_aa: ATSGLQGPPLDTEAF

v_call: TRBV27
j_call: TRBJ2-7
cdr3_aa: ATVVNGYEQY

v_call: TRBV30
j_call: TRBJ2-5
cdr3_aa: AWTEPGQQETQY

v_call: TRBV27
j_call: TRBJ1-5
cdr3_aa: ASSLNYGQANQPQH

v_call: TRBV6-5
j_call: TRBJ1-1
cdr3_aa: ASSLINQGYTEAF